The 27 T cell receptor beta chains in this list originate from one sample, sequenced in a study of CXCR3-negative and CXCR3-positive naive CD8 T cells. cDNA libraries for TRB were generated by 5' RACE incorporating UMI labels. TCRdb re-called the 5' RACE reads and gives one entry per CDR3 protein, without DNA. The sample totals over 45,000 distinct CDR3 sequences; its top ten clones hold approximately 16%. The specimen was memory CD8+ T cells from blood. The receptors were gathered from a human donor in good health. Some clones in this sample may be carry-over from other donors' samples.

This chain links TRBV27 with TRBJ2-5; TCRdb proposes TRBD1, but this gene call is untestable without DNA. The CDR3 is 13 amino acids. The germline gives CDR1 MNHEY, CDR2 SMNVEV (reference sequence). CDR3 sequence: CASSFTGEGTQYF.

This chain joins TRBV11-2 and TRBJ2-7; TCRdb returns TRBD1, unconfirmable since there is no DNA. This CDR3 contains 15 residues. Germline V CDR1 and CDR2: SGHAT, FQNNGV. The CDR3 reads CASSLVATGFYEQYF.

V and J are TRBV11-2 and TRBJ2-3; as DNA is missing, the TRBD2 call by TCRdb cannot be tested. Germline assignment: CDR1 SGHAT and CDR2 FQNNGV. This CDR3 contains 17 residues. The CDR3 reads CASSPLSGGGITDTQYF.

CDR3 loop: CASSSQTTGQPTPGELFF. The chain couples TRBV5-1 to TRBJ2-2; there is no DNA to check the TCRdb D call of TRBD1. The CDR3 is made up of 18 amino acids. The germline gives CDR1 SGHRS, CDR2 YFSETQ.

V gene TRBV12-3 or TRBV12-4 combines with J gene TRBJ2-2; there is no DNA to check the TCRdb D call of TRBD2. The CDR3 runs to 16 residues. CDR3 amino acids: CASSSTSGGATGELFF.

This CDR3 reads CASRAPGQGNPGANVLTF. The rearrangement joins TRBV28 to TRBJ2-6; no DNA is available, so the TRBD1 call from TCRdb remains unchecked. There are 18 residues in the CDR3. Germline lookup yields CDR1 MDHEN and CDR2 SYDVKM.

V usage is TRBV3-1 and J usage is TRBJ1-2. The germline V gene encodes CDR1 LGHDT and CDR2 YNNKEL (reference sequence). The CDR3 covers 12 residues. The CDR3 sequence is CASMGIDYGYTF.

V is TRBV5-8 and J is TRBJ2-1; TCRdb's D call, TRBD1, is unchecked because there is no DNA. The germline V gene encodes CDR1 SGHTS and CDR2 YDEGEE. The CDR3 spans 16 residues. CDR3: CASRTGWTATYNEQFF.

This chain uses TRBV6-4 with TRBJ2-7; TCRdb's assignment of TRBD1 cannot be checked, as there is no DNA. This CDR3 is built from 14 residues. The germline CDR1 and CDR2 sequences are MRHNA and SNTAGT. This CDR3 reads CASSTGTGSFEQYF.

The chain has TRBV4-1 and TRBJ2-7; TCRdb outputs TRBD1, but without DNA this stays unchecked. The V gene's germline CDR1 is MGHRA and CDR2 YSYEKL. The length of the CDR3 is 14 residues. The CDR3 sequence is CASSHRTGAYEQYF.

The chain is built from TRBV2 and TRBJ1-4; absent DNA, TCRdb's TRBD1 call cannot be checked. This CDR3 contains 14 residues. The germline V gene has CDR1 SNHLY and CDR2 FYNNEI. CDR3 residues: CASSEGDGSEKLFF.

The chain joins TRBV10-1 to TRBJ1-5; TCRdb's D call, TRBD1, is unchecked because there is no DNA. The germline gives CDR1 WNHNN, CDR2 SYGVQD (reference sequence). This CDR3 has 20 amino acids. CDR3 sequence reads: CASSEPDKGQGAFEGQPQHF.

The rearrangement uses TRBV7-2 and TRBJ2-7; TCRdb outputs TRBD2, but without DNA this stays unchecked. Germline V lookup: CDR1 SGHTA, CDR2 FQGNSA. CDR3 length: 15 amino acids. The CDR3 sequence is CASRLTGTSLLGQYF. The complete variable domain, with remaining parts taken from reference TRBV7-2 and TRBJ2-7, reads GAGVSQSPSNKVTEKGKDVELRCDPISGHTALYWYRQSLGQGLEFLIYFQGNSAPDKSGLPSDRFSAERTGGSVSTLTIQRTQQEDSAVYLCASRLTGTSLLGQYFGPGTRLTVT.

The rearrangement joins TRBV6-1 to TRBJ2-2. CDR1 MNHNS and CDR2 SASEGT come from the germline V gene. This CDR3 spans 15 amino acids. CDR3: CASSEVSGFGGELFF.

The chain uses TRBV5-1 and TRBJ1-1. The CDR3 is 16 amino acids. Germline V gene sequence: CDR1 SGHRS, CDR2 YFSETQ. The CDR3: CASSLERYMLGTEAFF.

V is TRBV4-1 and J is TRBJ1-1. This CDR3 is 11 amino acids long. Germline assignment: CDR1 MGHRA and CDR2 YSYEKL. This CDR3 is CASSHYTEAFF.

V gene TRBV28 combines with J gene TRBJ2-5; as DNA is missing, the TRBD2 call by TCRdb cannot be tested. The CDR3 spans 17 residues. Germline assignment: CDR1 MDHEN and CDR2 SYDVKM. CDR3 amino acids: CASSSRGLAPFQETQYF.

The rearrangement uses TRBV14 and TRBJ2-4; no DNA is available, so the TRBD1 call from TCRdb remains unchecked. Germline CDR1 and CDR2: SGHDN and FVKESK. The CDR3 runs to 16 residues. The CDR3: CASSQARGYDKNIQYF.

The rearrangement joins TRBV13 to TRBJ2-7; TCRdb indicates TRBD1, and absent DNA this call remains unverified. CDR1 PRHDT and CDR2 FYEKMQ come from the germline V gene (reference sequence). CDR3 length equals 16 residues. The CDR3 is CASSNASGGPPYEQYF.

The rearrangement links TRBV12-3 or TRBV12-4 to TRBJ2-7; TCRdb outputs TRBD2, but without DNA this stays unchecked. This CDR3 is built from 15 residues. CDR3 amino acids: CATWEGGESRSEQYF.

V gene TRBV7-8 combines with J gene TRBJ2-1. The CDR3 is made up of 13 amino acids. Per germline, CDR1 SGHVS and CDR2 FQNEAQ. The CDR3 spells CASSLRPLNEQFF.

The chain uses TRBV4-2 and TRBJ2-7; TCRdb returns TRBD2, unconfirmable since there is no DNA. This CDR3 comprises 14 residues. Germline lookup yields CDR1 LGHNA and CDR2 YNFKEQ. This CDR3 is CASSQVTSGVEQYF.

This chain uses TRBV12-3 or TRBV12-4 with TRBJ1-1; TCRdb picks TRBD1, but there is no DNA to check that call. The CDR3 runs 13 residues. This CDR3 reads CASSSDREVEAFF.

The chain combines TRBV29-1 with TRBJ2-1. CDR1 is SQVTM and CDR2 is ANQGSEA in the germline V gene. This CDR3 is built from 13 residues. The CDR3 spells CSVRNWDGNEQFF.

The CDR3 loop reads CASSLEGYEQYF. V gene TRBV5-1 combines with J gene TRBJ2-7. CDR3 size: 12 residues. Looked up from germline, CDR1 is SGHRS and CDR2 is YFSETQ.

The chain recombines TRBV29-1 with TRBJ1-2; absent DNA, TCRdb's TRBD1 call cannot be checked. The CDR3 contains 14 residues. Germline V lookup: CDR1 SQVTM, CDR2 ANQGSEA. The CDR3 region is CSAPGQGEHYGYTF.

The CDR3 region is CSARKGRDVNGQFF. V is TRBV20-1 and J is TRBJ2-1; TCRdb lists TRBD1, though no DNA is available to test this call. Germline loops: CDR1 DFQATT, CDR2 SNEGSKA (reference sequence). This CDR3 has 14 amino acids.